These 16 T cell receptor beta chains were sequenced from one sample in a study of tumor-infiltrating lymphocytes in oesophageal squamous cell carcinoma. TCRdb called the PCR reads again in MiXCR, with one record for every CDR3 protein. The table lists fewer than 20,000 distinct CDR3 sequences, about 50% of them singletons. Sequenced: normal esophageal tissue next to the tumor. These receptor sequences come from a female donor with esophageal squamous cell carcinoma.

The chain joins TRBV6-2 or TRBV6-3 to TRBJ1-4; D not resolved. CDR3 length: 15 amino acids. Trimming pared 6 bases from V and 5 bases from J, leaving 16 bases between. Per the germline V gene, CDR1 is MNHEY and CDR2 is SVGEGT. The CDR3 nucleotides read TGTGCCAGCAGCAACCCCATCTTGGGCAATGAAAAACTGTTTTTT. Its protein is CASSNPILGNEKLFF.

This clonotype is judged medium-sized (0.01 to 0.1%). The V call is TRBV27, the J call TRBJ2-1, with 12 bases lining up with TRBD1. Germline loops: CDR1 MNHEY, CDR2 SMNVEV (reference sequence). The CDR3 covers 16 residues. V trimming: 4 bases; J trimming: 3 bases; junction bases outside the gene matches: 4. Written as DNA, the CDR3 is TGTGCCAGCAGTTCCGGGACAGGGGGCTACTACAATGAGCAGTTCTTC. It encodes CASSSGTGGYYNEQFF.

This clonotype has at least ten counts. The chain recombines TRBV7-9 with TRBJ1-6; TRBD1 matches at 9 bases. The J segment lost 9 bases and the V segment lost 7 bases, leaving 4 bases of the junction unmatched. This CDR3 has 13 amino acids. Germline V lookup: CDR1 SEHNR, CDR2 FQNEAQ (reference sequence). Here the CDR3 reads CASNTGGASPLHF. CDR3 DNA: TGTGCCAGCAACACAGGGGGCGCTTCACCCCTCCACTTT. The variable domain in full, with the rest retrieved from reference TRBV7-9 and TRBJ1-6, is DTGVSQNPRHKITKRGQNVTFRCDPISEHNRLYWYRQTLGQGPEFLTYFQNEAQLEKSRLLSDRFSAERPKGSFSTLEIQRTEQGDSAMYLCASNTGGASPLHFGNGTRLTVT.

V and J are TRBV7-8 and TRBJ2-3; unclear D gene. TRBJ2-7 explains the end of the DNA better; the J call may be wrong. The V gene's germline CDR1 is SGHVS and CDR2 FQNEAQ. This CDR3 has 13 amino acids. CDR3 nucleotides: TGTGCCAGCAGCTCCCGGCGGATCTACGAGCAGTACTTC. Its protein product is CASSSRRIYEQYF.

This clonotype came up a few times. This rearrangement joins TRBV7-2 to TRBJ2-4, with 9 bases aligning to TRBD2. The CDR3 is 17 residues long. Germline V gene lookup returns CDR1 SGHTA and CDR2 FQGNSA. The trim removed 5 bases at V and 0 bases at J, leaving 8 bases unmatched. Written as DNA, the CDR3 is TGTGCCAGCAGCCCGCACGTAGCGGGAGTAGCCAAAAACATTCAGTACTTC. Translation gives CASSPHVAGVAKNIQYF.

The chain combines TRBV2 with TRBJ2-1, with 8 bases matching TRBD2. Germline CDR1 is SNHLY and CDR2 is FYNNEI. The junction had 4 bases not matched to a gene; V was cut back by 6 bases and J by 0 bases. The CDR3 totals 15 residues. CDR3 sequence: CASRALAASYNEQFF. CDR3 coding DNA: TGTGCCAGCAGAGCACTAGCGGCCTCCTACAATGAGCAGTTCTTC.

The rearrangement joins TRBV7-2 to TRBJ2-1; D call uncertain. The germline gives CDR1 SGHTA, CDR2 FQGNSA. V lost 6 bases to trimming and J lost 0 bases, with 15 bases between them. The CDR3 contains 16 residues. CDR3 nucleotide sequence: TGTGCCAGCAGGCCGGAAGGGCCGAGCTCCTACAATGAGCAGTTCTTC. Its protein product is CASRPEGPSSYNEQFF.

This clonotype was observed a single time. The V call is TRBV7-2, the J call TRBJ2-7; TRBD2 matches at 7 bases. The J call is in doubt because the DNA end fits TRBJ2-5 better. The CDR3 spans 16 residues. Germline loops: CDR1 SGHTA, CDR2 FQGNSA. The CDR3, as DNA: TGTGCCAGCAGCCCTGGGACTACAGGAGGATTGGAGACCCAGTACTTC. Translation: CASSPGTTGGLETQYF.

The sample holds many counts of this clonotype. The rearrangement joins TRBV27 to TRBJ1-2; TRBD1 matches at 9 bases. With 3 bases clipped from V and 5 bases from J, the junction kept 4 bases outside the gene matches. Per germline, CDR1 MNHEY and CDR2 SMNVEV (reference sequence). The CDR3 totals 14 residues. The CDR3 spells CASSLGTGKYGYTF. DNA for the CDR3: TGTGCCAGCAGTTTGGGGACAGGGAAGTATGGCTACACCTTC.

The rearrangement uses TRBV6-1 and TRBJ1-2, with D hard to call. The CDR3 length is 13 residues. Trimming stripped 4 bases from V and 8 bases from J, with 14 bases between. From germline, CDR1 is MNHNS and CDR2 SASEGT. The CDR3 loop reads CASSGSVASGYTF. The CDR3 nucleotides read TGTGCCAGCAGTGGTTCGGTCGCTTCAGGCTACACCTTC.

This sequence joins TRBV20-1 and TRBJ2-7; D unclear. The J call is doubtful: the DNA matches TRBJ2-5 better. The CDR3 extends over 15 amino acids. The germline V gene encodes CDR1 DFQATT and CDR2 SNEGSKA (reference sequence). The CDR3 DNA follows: TGCAGTGCTAGAGATATCGTCTTGGCCGAAGAGACCCAGTACTTC. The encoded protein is CSARDIVLAEETQYF.

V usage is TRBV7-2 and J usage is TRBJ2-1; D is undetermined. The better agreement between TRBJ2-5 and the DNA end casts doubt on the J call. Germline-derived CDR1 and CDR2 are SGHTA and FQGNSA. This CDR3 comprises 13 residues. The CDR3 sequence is CASSLAAQETQYF. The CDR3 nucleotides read TGTGCCAGCAGCTTAGCTGCCCAAGAGACCCAGTACTTC.

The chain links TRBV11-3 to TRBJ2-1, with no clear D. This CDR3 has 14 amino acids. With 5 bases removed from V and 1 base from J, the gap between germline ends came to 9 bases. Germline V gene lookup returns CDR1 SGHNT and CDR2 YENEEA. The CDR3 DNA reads TGTGCCAGCAGCCCGAGTAGTTCCTACAATGAGCAGTTCTTC. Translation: CASSPSSSYNEQFF.

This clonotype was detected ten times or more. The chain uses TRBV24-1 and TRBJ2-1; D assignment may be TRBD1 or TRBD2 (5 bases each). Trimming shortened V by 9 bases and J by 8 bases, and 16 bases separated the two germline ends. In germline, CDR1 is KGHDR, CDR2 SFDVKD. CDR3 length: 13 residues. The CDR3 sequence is CATAGALAHEQFF. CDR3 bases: TGTGCCACCGCTGGGGCGCTAGCTCATGAGCAGTTCTTC.

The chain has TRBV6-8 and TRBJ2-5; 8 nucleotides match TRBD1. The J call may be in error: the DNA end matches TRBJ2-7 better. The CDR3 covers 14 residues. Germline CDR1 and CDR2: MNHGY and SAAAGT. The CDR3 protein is CASSRQGPSYEQYF. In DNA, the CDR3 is TGTGCCAGCAGTCGACAGGGGCCATCCTACGAGCAGTACTTC.

The CDR3 DNA is TGTGCCAGCAGGGCGCTAGGCGGGGGGGCGGATACGCAGTATTTT. It encodes CASRALGGGADTQYF. The V call is TRBV6-1, the J call TRBJ2-3, with 9 bases matching TRBD2. The germline CDR1 and CDR2 sequences are MNHNS and SASEGT. The CDR3 covers 15 residues. The junction had 10 bases not matched to a gene; V was cut back by 6 bases and J by 6 bases.